The 23 T cell receptor beta chains in this list originate from one sample, sequenced in a study of blood T cell repertoires in COVID-19. Produced via immunoSEQ multiplex PCR; TCRdb's table is partial and in-frame only. In the table there are 95,000 or so clones, around 87% of which are singletons. The sequenced material came from peripheral blood. The origin of the receptors is a human donor in a cohort sampled during active COVID-19.

The chain combines TRBV2 with TRBJ2-4; tentatively, D is TRBD1 (5 bases). Germline lookup yields CDR1 SNHLY and CDR2 FYNNEI. Trimming stripped 5 bases from V and 5 bases from J, with 13 bases between. This CDR3 spans 14 amino acids. The CDR3 here is CASSPGIGENIQYF. Written as DNA, the CDR3 is TGTGCCAGCAGTCCAGGGATAGGGGAAAACATTCAGTACTTC.

As to this clone: The sample has other DNA sequences that encode this CDR3 too. The rearrangement uses TRBV28 and TRBJ2-2, with D tentatively TRBD1 (6 bases). The germline V gene has CDR1 MDHEN and CDR2 SYDVKM. The V end was cut by 6 bases, the J end by 2 bases, with 7 bases between. The CDR3 length is 13 residues. CDR3 coding DNA: TGTGCCAGCAGGACAGGAAACACCGGGGAGCTGTTTTTT. Amino acid sequence: CASRTGNTGELFF.

The chain recombines TRBV6-1 with TRBJ1-2; D unclear. The CDR3 sequence is 14 residues long. CDR1 and CDR2 from the germline V gene are MNHNS and SASEGT. V was clipped by 1 base and J by 4 bases, with 10 bases between them. The CDR3 region has the DNA TGTGCCAGCAGTGAAGGGGCGGAGGTCTATGGCTACACCTTC. Protein sequence: CASSEGAEVYGYTF.

The CDR3 region is CASRFGTGINYGYTF. In DNA form, the CDR3 reads TGTGCCAGCAGGTTCGGAACAGGGATCAACTATGGCTACACCTTC. This chain joins TRBV7-3 and TRBJ1-2; weak D call: TRBD1 (6 bases). The CDR3 loop spans 15 amino acids. Trimming removed 6 bases from V and 2 bases from J, with 16 bases in between. Per the germline V gene, CDR1 is SGHTA and CDR2 is FQGTGA.

This chain joins TRBV5-1 and TRBJ1-1; a possible D gene is TRBD1 (5 bases). The germline V gene encodes CDR1 SGHRS and CDR2 YFSETQ. Trimming left V 4 bases short and J 0 bases short, with 10 bases between. The CDR3 runs 14 residues. CDR3 protein: CASSPGGLNTEAFF. The CDR3, as DNA: TGCGCCAGCAGCCCCGGGGGGTTGAACACTGAAGCTTTCTTT.

The chain links TRBV9 to TRBJ2-2, with D perhaps TRBD2 (6 bases). This CDR3 is 17 amino acids long. Germline CDR1 reads SGDLS; CDR2 reads YYNGEE. The ends were cut back, 3 bases at V and 7 bases at J, with 22 bases in the middle. The CDR3 reads CASSGRGLGGADGELFF. In DNA form, the CDR3 reads TGTGCCAGCAGCGGGAGGGGCCTAGGAGGGGCGGACGGGGAGCTGTTTTTT.

The J gene is TRBJ2-3, the V gene TRBV4-1; tentative D call: TRBD2 (7 bases). The CDR3 is made up of 19 amino acids. The germline V gene has CDR1 MGHRA and CDR2 YSYEKL. Trimming stripped 1 base from V and 0 bases from J, with 20 bases between. The CDR3 DNA follows: TGCGCCAGCAGCCAAGCTCGGGGAGGGGGGGGTTCTAGCACAGATACGCAGTATTTT. It yields the protein CASSQARGGGGSSTDTQYF.

The J gene is TRBJ1-2, the V gene TRBV7-3, with TRBD1 matching 11 bases. The CDR3 is made up of 14 amino acids. Germline values: CDR1 SGHTA, CDR2 FQGTGA. The trim removed 4 bases at V and 4 bases at J, leaving 2 bases unmatched. The CDR3 DNA reads as TGTGCCAGCAGCTCCGGACAGGGGGCCTATGGCTACACCTTC. Its protein product is CASSSGQGAYGYTF.

CDR3 sequence: CASSPDTVRGYTF. Written as DNA, the CDR3 is TGTGCCAGCAGCCCCGACACGGTAAGGGGCTACACCTTC. The rearrangement links TRBV6-6 to TRBJ1-2; no clear D gene. This CDR3 region has 13 residues. Looked up from germline, CDR1 is MNHNY and CDR2 is SVGAGI (reference sequence). V shed 6 bases and J shed 8 bases, with 16 bases lying between them.

The chain joins TRBV11-3 to TRBJ1-1; D is perhaps TRBD1 (5 bases). Germline-derived CDR1 and CDR2 are SGHNT and YENEEA. This CDR3 comprises 14 residues. Deletions cut 0 bases from V and 7 bases from J, with 12 bases between. Written as DNA, the CDR3 is TGTGCCAGCAGCTTAGAGGCAGGGTCGAATGAAGCTTTCTTT. Residues: CASSLEAGSNEAFF. Variable domain in full (rest from reference TRBV11-3 and TRBJ1-1): EAGVVQSPRYKIIEKKQPVAFWCNPISGHNTLYWYLQNLGQGPELLIRYENEEAVDDSQLPKDRFSAERLKGVDSTLKIQPAELGDSAVYLCASSLEAGSNEAFFGQGTRLTVV.

The gene calls are TRBV28 and TRBJ1-5, with D unclear. Trimming cost V 3 bases and J 0 bases, with 9 bases left between them. Germline values: CDR1 MDHEN, CDR2 SYDVKM. This CDR3 contains 15 residues. CDR3: CASSLGGNSNQPQHF. As DNA, the CDR3 is TGTGCCAGCAGTTTGGGAGGGAATAGCAATCAGCCCCAGCATTTT.

The chain employs TRBV29-1 and TRBJ1-2, with TRBD1 matching 7 bases. The V gene's germline CDR1 is SQVTM and CDR2 ANQGSEA. V was clipped by 5 bases and J by 4 bases; unmatched bases: 4. The CDR3 has 12 residues. The CDR3 bases are TGCAGCGTTTTCGGGACAGTCTATGGCTACACCTTC. As protein: CSVFGTVYGYTF.

The rearrangement joins TRBV7-2 to TRBJ1-1, with D hard to call. The CDR3 consists of 15 residues. Germline V gene data show CDR1 as SGHTA and CDR2 as FQGNSA. V lost 4 bases and J 1 base, leaving 13 bases between the germline ends. CDR3: CASSWAGVGNTEAFF. The CDR3, as DNA: TGTGCCAGCAGCTGGGCGGGTGTCGGGAACACTGAAGCTTTCTTT.

This clone appeared a few times. The chain is built from TRBV24-1 and TRBJ1-1; D unresolved. Trimming took 1 base from V and 4 from J, leaving 6 bases between them. CDR3 length: 13 residues. CDR1 is KGHDR, CDR2 SFDVKD, per germline. DNA for the CDR3: TGTGCCACCAGTGATTTTCGGGGCACTGAAGCTTTCTTT. Translation: CATSDFRGTEAFF.

The chain joins TRBV25-1 to TRBJ2-7, with 8 positions matching TRBD1. This CDR3 comprises 15 residues. Germline CDR1 reads MGHDK; CDR2 reads SYGVNS. J gave up 1 base and V 1 base, and 3 bases lay outside the gene matches. The CDR3 coding sequence is TGTGCCAGCAGTGAATCAAACAGGGGGTCCTACGAGCAGTACTTC. Its translation: CASSESNRGSYEQYF.

This chain uses TRBV6-2 or TRBV6-3 with TRBJ1-2, with 9 bases identical to TRBD1. Unmatched junction bases numbered 4, after V lost 4 bases and J lost 4 bases. The germline gives CDR1 MNHEY, CDR2 SVGEGT. There are 14 residues in the CDR3. The CDR3 region is CASSSTGGSYGYTF. The CDR3 DNA reads as TGTGCCAGCAGTTCGACAGGGGGTAGCTATGGCTACACCTTC.

The chain links TRBV7-7 to TRBJ1-3; TRBD1 might be the D (6 bases). V gave up 0 bases and J gave up 0 bases, with 15 bases separating them. Germline V gene sequence: CDR1 SSHAT, CDR2 FNYEAQ (reference sequence). The CDR3 consists of 18 residues. The CDR3 region is CASSLAPPGRGSGNTIYF. The CDR3, as DNA: TGTGCCAGCAGCTTAGCCCCCCCTGGCAGGGGCTCTGGAAACACCATATATTTT.

This chain connects TRBV14 to TRBJ1-6; unclear D gene. V was trimmed by 4 bases and J by 0 bases, leaving 7 bases between them. Germline CDR1 and CDR2: SGHDN and FVKESK. The length of the CDR3 is 15 residues. CDR3 sequence (DNA): TGTGCCAGCAGCCCGAGGAGCTCCTATAATTCACCCCTCCACTTT. This gives the protein CASSPRSSYNSPLHF.

The CDR3 protein is CASRMAGTYEQYF. The CDR3 bases are TGTGCCAGCAGAATGGCAGGGACCTACGAGCAGTACTTC. This chain links TRBV6-5 with TRBJ2-7, with D tentatively TRBD1 (5 bases). Germline-derived CDR1 and CDR2 are MNHEY and SVGAGI. The germline V and J ends were trimmed by 6 bases and 2 bases, with 11 bases remaining between them. The CDR3 has 13 amino acids.

This chain connects TRBV4-2 to TRBJ2-7, with TRBD1 matching over 7 bases. With 3 bases clipped from V and 1 base from J, the junction kept 3 bases outside the gene matches. Per the germline V gene, CDR1 is LGHNA and CDR2 is YNFKEQ. The CDR3 runs to 14 residues. DNA of the CDR3: TGTGCCAGCAGCCAGCCGACAGGGTCCTACGAGCAGTACTTC. As protein: CASSQPTGSYEQYF.

The rearrangement joins TRBV4-1 to TRBJ1-2, with 8 positions matching TRBD1. CDR3 length: 15 residues. Germline assignment: CDR1 MGHRA and CDR2 YSYEKL. V was clipped by 1 base and J by 7 bases; unmatched bases: 8. The CDR3 reads CASSQVRDRPRGYTF. DNA of the CDR3: TGCGCCAGCAGCCAAGTGCGGGACAGGCCCCGTGGCTACACCTTC.

This chain joins TRBV12-3 or TRBV12-4 and TRBJ2-1; 7 bases match TRBD1. The CDR3 has 13 amino acids. V lost 9 bases to trimming and J lost 5 bases; unmatched junction nucleotides: 7. This chain's CDR3 is CASRRGRNNEQFF. CDR3 DNA: TGTGCCAGTAGAAGGGGGCGTAACAATGAGCAGTTCTTC.

V gene TRBV3-1 (or the pseudogene TRBV3-2) combines with J gene TRBJ2-5; TRBD2 aligns across 7 bases. CDR3 length: 13 amino acids. The V gene end was trimmed by 8 bases and the J gene end by 4 bases; junction bases not matched to a gene: 7. Germline CDR1 LGHDT, CDR2 YNNKEL (reference sequence). The CDR3 reads CASGRGVSETQYF. CDR3 DNA sequence: TGTGCCAGCGGTCGGGGGGTTTCAGAGACCCAGTACTTC.